These T cell receptor beta chains were read from a single sample in a study of T cells in Graves' hyperthyroidism and ophthalmopathy. TCRdb fed the multiplex PCR reads into MiXCR, producing one record per CDR3 protein. Of 500,000 to 550,000 distinct CDR3 sequences in the sample, 15% to 20% were seen once. The source material was blood. The receptors were gathered from a man in his forties or fifties with Graves' ophthalmopathy. Each CDR3 is given with its conserved first and last residue. The D gene is left open where the match is weak. Rows give clone size only sometimes, using once, few, many, or a class for an expanded clone.

.,TRBV24-1,TRBD2,TRBJ2-1,TGTGCCACCAGTGATTTACTAGCGGGAGGGGGCAATGAGCAGTTCTTC,CATSDLLAGGGNEQFF
few,TRBV6-1,TRBD1,TRBJ2-7,TGTGCCAGCAGGACAGGGGGAGGCTACAACGAGCAGTACTTC,CASRTGGGYNEQYF
.,TRBV20-1,.,TRBJ2-3,TGCAGTGCCACCGGCGGTGGGAAAACAGATACGCAGTATTTT,CSATGGGKTDTQYF
few,TRBV24-1,.,TRBJ2-1,TGTGCCACCAGTGATTTAAGCTCGACAGCCTACAATGAGCAGTTCTTC,CATSDLSSTAYNEQFF
many,TRBV18,TRBD1,TRBJ1-1,TGTGCCAGCTCACCGATAGGACAGGGCATGAACACTGAAGCTTTCTTT,CASSPIGQGMNTEAFF
.,TRBV5-4,TRBD2,TRBJ2-7,TGTGTCAGCAGCTACGGACTAGCCTACGAGCAGTACTTC,CVSSYGLAYEQYF
many,TRBV20-1,.,TRBJ1-1,TGCAGTGCTAGAGTATTTTCACAGCCGAACACTGAAGCTTTCTTT,CSARVFSQPNTEAFF
.,TRBV10-3,TRBD1,TRBJ1-6,TGTGCCATCAGTACAGGGGAGGGGGATTCACCCCTCCACTTT,CAISTGEGDSPLHF
many,TRBV20-1,TRBD2,TRBJ2-7,TGCAGTGCTAGAGGAGGGGAACTAGCGGGAGGAGCCTACGAGCAGTACTTC,CSARGGELAGGAYEQYF
many,TRBV5-1,.,TRBJ2-4,TGCGCCAGCAGCCTCCGGGACAAAAACATTCAGTACTTC,CASSLRDKNIQYF
many,TRBV7-9,TRBD2,TRBJ2-1,TGTGCCAGCAGCTTACCGCCTAGCGGGAGTAGGTATGAGCAGTTCTTC,CASSLPPSGSRYEQFF
many,TRBV18,TRBD1,TRBJ2-5,TGTGCCAGCTCACCAGACAGGGCCCAAGAGACCCAGTACTTC,CASSPDRAQETQYF
many,TRBV20-1,.,TRBJ1-2,TGCAGTGCTAGGAAGAGGTCACCGGCTAACTATGGCTACACCTTC,CSARKRSPANYGYTF
.,TRBV6-2/TRBV6-3,TRBD2,TRBJ2-2,TGTGCCAGCACCGAGTTTGGACTAGCGGGGAACACCAGGGAGCTGTTTTTT,CASTEFGLAGNTRELFF
many,TRBV6-1,.,TRBJ1-4,TGTGCCAGCAGTCGAGTTGGGCTACTTGTTAATGAAAAACTGTTTTTT,CASSRVGLLVNEKLFF
many,TRBV7-8,.,TRBJ2-3,TGTGCCAGCAGCTCGACTAGGTATGACACAGATACGCAGTATTTT,CASSSTRYDTDTQYF
.,TRBV19,.,TRBJ2-1,TGTGCCACCAAAAAAGGACCCCCCGGATCCTACAATGAGCAGTTCTTC,CATKKGPPGSYNEQFF
few,TRBV11-2,.,TRBJ2-2,TGTGCCAGCAACAGAGGACAGTGGAACACCGGGGAGCTGTTTTTT,CASNRGQWNTGELFF
many,TRBV7-6,.,TRBJ2-7,TGTGCCAGCAGCTTAGGGGTTCAGGGTGCCCACGAGCAGTACTTC,CASSLGVQGAHEQYF
few,TRBV5-1,TRBD1,TRBJ1-2,TGCGCCAGCAGCTCAGAGACAGGGGGAACCTATGGCTACACCTTC,CASSSETGGTYGYTF
.,TRBV7-8,.,TRBJ1-5,TGTGCCAGCAGCTTAAACGTTCAGGGGTTCGGACAGCCCCAGCATTTT,CASSLNVQGFGQPQHF
few,TRBV5-8,.,TRBJ1-4,TGTGCCAGCGGCCGGGGGTGGCTGAATGAAAAACTGTTTTTT,CASGRGWLNEKLFF
few,TRBV19,.,TRBJ2-7,TGTGCCAGTAGTATCGAGTTGAAGCGTAGTACCTACGAGCAGTACTTC,CASSIELKRSTYEQYF
few,TRBV18,.,TRBJ2-1,TGTGCCAGCTCACCAGGGCTGCAGAATTACAATGAGCAGTTCTTC,CASSPGLQNYNEQFF
few,TRBV6-2/TRBV6-3,TRBD2,TRBJ2-1,TGTGCCGTACAGAGCGGGACTCGCAATGAGCAGTTCTTC,CAVQSGTRNEQFF
many,TRBV12-3/TRBV12-4,.,TRBJ2-2,TGTGCCAGCAGTCTCCTCGGCACCGGGGAGCTGTTTTTT,CASSLLGTGELFF
many,TRBV5-1,TRBD2,TRBJ2-2,TGCGCCAGCAGCTTGGGGAATAGCGGGACCGGGGAGCTGTTTTTT,CASSLGNSGTGELFF
many,TRBV25-1,.,TRBJ1-2,TGTGCCAGCAGTGAACCAGGGAGGGATGGCTACACCTTC,CASSEPGRDGYTF
.,TRBV9,.,TRBJ2-5,TGTGCCAGCAGCGTAGCCCCGGGACCGGAAGAGACCCAGTACTTC,CASSVAPGPEETQYF
.,TRBV14,.,TRBJ1-2,TGTGCCAGCAGCCCACTAACAGGGTATGACGACTATGGCTACACCTTC,CASSPLTGYDDYGYTF
.,TRBV30,.,TRBJ2-3,TGTGCCTGGAGTTCCGTGGGTAGCACAGATACGCAGTATTTT,CAWSSVGSTDTQYF
many,TRBV2,TRBD1,TRBJ1-5,TGTGCCAGCAGTGAAGGACAGGGCGATCAGCCCCAGCATTTT,CASSEGQGDQPQHF
many,TRBV20-1,TRBD2,TRBJ2-7,TGCAGTGCCCTCGGACTAGCGGTGACCTACGAGCAGTACTTC,CSALGLAVTYEQYF